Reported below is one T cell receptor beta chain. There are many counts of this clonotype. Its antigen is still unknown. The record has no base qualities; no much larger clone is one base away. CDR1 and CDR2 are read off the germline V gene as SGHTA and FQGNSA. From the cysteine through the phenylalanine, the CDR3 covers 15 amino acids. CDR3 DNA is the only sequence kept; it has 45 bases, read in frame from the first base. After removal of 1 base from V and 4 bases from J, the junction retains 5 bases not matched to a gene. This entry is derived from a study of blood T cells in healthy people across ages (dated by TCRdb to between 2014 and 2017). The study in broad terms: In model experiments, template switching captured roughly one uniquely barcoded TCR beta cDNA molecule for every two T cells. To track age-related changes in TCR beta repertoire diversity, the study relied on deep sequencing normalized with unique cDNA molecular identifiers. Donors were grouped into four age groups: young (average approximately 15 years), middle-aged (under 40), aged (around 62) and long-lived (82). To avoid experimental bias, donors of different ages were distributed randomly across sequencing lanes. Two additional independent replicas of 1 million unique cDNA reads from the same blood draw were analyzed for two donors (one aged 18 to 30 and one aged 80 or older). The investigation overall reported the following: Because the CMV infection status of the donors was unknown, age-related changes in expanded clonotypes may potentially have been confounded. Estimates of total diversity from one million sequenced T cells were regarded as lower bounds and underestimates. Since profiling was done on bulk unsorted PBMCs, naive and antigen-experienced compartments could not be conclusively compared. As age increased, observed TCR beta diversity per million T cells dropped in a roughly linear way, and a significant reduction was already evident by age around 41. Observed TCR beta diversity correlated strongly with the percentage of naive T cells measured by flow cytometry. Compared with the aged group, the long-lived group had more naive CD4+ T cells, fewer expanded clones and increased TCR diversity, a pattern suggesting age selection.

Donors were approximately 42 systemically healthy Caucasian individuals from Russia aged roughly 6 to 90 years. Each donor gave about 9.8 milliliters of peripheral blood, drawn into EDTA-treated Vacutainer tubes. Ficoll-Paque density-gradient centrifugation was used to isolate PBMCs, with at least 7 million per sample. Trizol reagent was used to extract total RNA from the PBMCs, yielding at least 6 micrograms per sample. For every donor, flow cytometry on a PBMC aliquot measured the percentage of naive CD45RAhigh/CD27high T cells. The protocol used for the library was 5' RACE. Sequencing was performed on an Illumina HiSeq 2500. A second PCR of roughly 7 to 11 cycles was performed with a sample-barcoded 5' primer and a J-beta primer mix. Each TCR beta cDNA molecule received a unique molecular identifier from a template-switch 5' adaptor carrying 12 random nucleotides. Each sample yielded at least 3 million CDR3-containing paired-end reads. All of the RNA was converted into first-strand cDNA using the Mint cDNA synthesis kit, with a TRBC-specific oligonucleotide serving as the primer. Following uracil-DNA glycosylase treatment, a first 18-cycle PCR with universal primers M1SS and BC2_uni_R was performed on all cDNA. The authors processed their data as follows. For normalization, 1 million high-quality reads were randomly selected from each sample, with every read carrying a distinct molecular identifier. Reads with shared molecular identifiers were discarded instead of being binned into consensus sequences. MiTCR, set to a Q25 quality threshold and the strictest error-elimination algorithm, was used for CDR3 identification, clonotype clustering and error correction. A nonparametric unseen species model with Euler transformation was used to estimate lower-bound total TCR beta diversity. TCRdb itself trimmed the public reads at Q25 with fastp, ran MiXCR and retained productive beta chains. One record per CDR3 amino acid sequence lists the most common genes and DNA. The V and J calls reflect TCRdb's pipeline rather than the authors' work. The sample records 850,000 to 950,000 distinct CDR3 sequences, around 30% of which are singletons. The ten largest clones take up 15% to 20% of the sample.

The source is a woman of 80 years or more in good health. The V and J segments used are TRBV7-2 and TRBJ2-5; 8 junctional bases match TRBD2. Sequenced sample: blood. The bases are TGTGCCAGCAGCTTAGGACCCAGCGGGGGAGAGACCCAGTACTTC. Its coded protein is CASSLGPSGGETQYF.